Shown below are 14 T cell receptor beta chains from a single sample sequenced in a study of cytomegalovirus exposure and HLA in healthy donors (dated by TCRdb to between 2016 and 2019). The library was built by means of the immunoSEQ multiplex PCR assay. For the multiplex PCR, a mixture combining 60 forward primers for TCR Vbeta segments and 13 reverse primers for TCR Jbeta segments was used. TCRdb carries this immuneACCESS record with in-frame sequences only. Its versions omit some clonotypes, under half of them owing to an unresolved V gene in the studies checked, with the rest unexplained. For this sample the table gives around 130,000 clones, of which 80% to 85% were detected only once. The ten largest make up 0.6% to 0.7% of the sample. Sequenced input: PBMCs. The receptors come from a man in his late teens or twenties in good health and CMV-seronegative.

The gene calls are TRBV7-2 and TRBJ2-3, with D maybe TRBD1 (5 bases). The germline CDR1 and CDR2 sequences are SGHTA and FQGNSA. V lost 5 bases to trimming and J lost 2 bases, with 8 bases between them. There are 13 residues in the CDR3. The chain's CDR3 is CASSSRVTDTQYF. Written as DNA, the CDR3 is TGTGCCAGCAGCAGCAGGGTCACAGATACGCAGTATTTT.

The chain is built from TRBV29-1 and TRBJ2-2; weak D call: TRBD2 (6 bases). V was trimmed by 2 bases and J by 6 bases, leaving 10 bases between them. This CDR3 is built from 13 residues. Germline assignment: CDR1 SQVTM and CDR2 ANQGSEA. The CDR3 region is CSVERGKAGELFF. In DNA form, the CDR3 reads TGCAGCGTTGAACGGGGGAAGGCCGGGGAGCTGTTTTTT.

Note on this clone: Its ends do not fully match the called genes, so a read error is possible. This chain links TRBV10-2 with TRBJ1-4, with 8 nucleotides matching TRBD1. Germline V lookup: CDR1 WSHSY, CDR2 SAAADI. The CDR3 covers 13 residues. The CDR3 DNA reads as TGCGCCACCAGTGTGACAGGGGATGAAAAACTGTTTTTT. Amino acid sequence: CATSVTGDEKLFF.

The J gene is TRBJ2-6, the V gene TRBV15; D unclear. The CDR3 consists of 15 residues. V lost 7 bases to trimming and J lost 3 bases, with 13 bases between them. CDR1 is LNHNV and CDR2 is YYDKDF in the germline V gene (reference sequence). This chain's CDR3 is CATTPTGGGANVLTF. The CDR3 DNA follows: TGTGCCACCACCCCTACCGGCGGTGGGGCCAACGTCCTGACTTTC.

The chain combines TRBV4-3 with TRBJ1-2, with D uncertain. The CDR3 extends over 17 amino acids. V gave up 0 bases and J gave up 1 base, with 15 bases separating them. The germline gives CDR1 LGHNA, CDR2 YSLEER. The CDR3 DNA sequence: TGCGCCAGCAGCCAAGATACCTTAGCGTGGATTAACTATGGCTACACCTTC. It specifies CASSQDTLAWINYGYTF.

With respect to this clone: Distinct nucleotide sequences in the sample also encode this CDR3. CDR3 residues: CASSYGGNTEAFF. For the CDR3, the DNA is TGTGCCAGCAGTTACGGAGGGAACACTGAAGCTTTCTTT. The chain is built from TRBV6-5 and TRBJ1-1; D is undetermined. This CDR3 is built from 13 residues. Germline V lookup: CDR1 MNHEY, CDR2 SVGAGI. Trimming cost V 2 bases and J 1 base, with 5 bases left between them.

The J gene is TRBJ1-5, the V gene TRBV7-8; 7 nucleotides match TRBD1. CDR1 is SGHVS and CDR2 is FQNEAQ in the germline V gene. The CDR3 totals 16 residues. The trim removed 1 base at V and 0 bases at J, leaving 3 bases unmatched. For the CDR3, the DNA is TGTGCCAGCAGCTTAGAGGGGGCCAATAGCAATCAGCCCCAGCATTTT. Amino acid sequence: CASSLEGANSNQPQHF. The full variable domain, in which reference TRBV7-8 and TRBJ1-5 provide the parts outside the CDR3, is GAGVSQSPRYKVAKRGQDVALRCDPISGHVSLFWYQQALGQGPEFLTYFQNEAQLDKSGLPSDRFFAERPEGSVSTLKIQRTQQEDSAVYLCASSLEGANSNQPQHFGDGTRLSIL.

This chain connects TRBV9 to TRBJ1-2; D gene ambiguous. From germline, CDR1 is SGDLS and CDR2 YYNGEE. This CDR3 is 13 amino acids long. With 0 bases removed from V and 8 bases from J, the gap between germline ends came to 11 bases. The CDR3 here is CASSVETNGGYTF. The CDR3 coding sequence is TGTGCCAGCAGCGTAGAGACAAACGGAGGCTACACCTTC.

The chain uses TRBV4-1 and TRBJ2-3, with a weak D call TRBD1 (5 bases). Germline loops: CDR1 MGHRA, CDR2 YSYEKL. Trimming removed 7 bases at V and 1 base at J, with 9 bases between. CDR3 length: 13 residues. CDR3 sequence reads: CASKGEGTDTQYF. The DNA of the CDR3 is TGCGCCAGCAAAGGGGAAGGCACAGATACGCAGTATTTT.

The CDR3 DNA follows: TGCGCCAGCAGTGCCGGGACAGCAACATCACCCCTCCACTTT. Protein: CASSAGTATSPLHF. The rearrangement joins TRBV10-1 to TRBJ1-6, with 7 bases matching TRBD1. Per the germline V gene, CDR1 is WNHNN and CDR2 is SYGVQD (reference sequence). V lost 4 bases and J lost 10; bases outside the gene matches: 7. This CDR3 has 14 residues.

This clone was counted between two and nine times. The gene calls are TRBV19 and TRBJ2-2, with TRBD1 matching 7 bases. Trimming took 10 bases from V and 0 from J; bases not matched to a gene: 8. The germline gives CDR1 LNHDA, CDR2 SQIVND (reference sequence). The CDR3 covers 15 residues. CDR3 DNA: TGTGCCACCGGGACAGCCCCTACGAACACCGGGGAGCTGTTTTTT. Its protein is CATGTAPTNTGELFF. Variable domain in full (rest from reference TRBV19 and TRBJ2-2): DGGITQSPKYLFRKEGQNVTLSCEQNLNHDAMYWYRQDPGQGLRLIYYSQIVNDFQKGDIAEGYSVSREKKESFPLTVTSAQKNPTAFYLCATGTAPTNTGELFFGEGSRLTVL.

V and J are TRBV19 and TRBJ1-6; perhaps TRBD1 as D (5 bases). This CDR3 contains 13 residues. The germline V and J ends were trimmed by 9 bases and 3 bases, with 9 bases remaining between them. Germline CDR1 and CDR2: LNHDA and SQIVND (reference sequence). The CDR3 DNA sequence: TGTGCCAGCAGACAGTACTATAATTCACCCCTCCACTTT. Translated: CASRQYYNSPLHF. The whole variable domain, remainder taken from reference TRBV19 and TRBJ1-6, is DGGITQSPKYLFRKEGQNVTLSCEQNLNHDAMYWYRQDPGQGLRLIYYSQIVNDFQKGDIAEGYSVSREKKESFPLTVTSAQKNPTAFYLCASRQYYNSPLHFGNGTRLTVT.

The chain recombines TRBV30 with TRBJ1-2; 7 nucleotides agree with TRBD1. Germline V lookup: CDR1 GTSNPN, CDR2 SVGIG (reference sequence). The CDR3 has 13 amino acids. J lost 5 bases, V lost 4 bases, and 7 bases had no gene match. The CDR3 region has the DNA TGTGCCTGGAAGAGGAGGGGGCTATATGGCTACACCTTC. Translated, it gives CAWKRRGLYGYTF.

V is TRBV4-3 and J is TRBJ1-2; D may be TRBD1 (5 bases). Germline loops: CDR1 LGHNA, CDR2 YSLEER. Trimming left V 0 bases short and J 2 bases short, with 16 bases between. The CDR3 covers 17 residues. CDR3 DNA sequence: TGCGCCAGCAGCCAAGATGGGGTGGGGGGATCGAACTATGGCTACACCTTC. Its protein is CASSQDGVGGSNYGYTF.